The present T cell receptor (beta chain) was sequenced within a study of regulatory T cells in long-lasting Graves disease. Regarding time point: persistent/refractory GD, antithyroid drugs over 5 years with positive TRAb. The authors made the TCR library using RNA they extracted from PBMCs. Arm-PCR with iRepertoire HTBI primers amplified the CDR3 regions for these TCR beta libraries. One entry per CDR3 protein, called by TCRdb with MiXCR from the multiplex PCR reads. Here the sample spans some 470,000 distinct CDR3 sequences, 20% to 25% being singletons. The germline CDR1 and CDR2 sequences are SGHAT and FQNNGV. With 5 bases clipped from V and 10 bases from J, the junction kept 3 bases outside the gene matches. The CDR3 spans 13 residues. This clonotype came up many times.

The sample here was peripheral blood mononuclear cells (PBMCs), taken when the disease was refractory, from a patient treated with antithyroid drugs. The chain combines TRBV11-2 with TRBJ1-6; TRBD1 matches at 9 bases. This sequence was found in a female donor with Graves disease. CDR3 in amino acids: CASSPGQGSPLHF. CDR3 bases: TGTGCCAGCAGCCCTGGACAGGGGTCACCCCTCCACTTT.